The entry below describes one T cell receptor (beta chain). It lacks a known antigen. No per-base quality is available; no much larger clone lies one base away. The immunoSEQ multiplex PCR assay was used to amplify the TCRB and TCRAD loci from a standardized quantity of quality-controlled genomic DNA. The amplicons covered the V(D)J region and were long enough to include the CDR3 and to identify the V and J genes. The amplicons were sequenced on an Illumina platform via the commercial immunoSEQ service. Turning to the authors' computational methods: Primer bias and sequencing errors were corrected as previously described, and TCRAD and TCRB were defined on the basis of the IMGT database. Repertoires were analysed with immunoSEQ Analyzer 3.0 and VDJTools, covering basic statistics, V/J segment usage, diversity estimates, rarefaction and pairwise overlap. Diversity was estimated using the Chao1, ChaoE, Efron-Thisted, Shannon and inverse Simpson indices, and was also estimated on datasets down-sampled to the size of the smallest sample. Repertoire overlap was determined by strict matching of CDR3 nucleotide sequence, V gene and J gene, and Jaccard-based multidimensional scaling clustering was applied. The immuneACCESS repertoire file appears here via TCRdb, limited to in-frame rearrangements. These files lack a portion of the clones; in checked studies, under half of the deficit traces to unresolved V genes, and the cause of the others is not known. For V, J and clone size, that table is used; D and trimming come from the DNA. The sample records some 50,000 clones, roughly 94% of which are singletons. The ten largest clones take up approximately 0.15% of the sample.

In the germline V gene, CDR1 corresponds to MRHNA and CDR2 to SNTAGT. Its CDR3 holds 17 amino acids, cysteine through phenylalanine. This entry keeps only the CDR3 DNA: 51 bases, framed from base 1. The trim is 3 bases for V and 3 bases for J, with a gap of 19 bases between the germline ends. This sample is part of a study of human thymus T cells (dated by TCRdb to about 2020). About the study as a whole: TCR alpha and beta repertoires from roughly 8 infant thymus samples and four related peripheral blood samples were characterized in the study. Donor ages ranging from roughly 6 to 244 days were recorded, and over 5 male and a couple of female infants were included in the cohort.

The donors were immunologically healthy infants in Finland who had open corrective cardiac surgery for congenital heart defects. For four of the eight donors, a small roughly 0.45-1 mL aliquot of peripheral blood was collected during surgery. For the blood samples, genomic DNA was extracted from all available leukocytes instead of from a set number of cells. ACK lysis buffer was used to clear erythrocytes from the blood, and the leukocytes were then kept as pellets at -70 degrees C. A QIAsymphony instrument was used to extract genomic DNA from frozen cell pellets. What the work shows at the level of the full study, not this receptor alone: Both the thymic and the peripheral blood repertoires appeared to show biased V and J gene segment usage. On average, approximately 790,000 unique TCRB clonotypes were obtained from thymus samples, compared with approximately 82,000 from blood samples.

This TCR came from a girl under three years old with a congenital heart defect but otherwise immunologically healthy. The sequenced material came from blood. The sequence joins TRBV6-4 to TRBJ2-3, and perhaps TRBD2 as D gene, on 6 matching bases. The CDR3 reads CASSDSMLAKLTDTQYF. The nucleotide sequence is TGTGCCAGCAGTGATTCCATGCTAGCGAAGTTGACAGATACGCAGTATTTT.